This T cell receptor (beta chain) is from a study of OX40 agonist ivuxolimab in advanced cancers. J was trimmed by 6 bases and V by 2 bases; bases with no gene match: 6. Germline CDR1 MNHEY, CDR2 SVGAGI. CDR3 size: 14 residues. Using immunoSEQ multiplex PCR, the repertoire was profiled, and TCRdb retains in-frame clones only, with some absent. This sample yields some 100,000 clones, of which 90% are seen a single time; under 0.4% belongs to the top ten. This chain uses TRBV6-5 with TRBJ2-7, with 8 bases aligning to TRBD1. This sequence was found in an adult with an advanced solid tumor such as melanoma, head and neck, liver or kidney cancer. The starting material was CD4+ or CD8+ T cells sorted from blood, obtained in a trial of the OX40 agonist ivuxolimab. The CDR3 loop is CASSYRGQGSEQYF. In DNA form, the CDR3 reads TGTGCCAGCAGTTACCGAGGACAGGGCAGCGAGCAGTACTTC.